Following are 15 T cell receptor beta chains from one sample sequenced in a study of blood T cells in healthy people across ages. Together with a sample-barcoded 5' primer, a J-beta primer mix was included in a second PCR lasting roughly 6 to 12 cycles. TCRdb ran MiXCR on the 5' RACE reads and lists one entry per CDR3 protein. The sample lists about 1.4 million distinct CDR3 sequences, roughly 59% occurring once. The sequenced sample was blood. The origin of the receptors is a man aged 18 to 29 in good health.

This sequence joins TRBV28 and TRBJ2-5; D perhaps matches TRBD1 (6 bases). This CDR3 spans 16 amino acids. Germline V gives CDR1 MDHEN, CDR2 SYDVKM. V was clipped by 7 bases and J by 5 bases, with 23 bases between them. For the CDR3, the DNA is TGTGCCAGCACCATCAGGGGTGTTTTCGTCGGGGAGACCCAGTACTTC. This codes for CASTIRGVFVGETQYF. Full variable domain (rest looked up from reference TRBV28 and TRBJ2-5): DVKVTQSSRYLVKRTGEKVFLECVQDMDHENMFWYRQDPGLGLRLIYFSYDVKMKEKGDIPEGYSVSREKKERFSLILESASTNQTSMYLCASTIRGVFVGETQYFGPGTRLLVL.

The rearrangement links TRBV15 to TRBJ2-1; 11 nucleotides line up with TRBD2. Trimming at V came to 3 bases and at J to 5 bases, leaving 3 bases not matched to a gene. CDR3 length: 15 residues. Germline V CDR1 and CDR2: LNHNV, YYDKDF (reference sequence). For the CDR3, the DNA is TGTGCCACCAGCAGGTTTAGCGGGGGGGACAATGAGCAGTTCTTC. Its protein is CATSRFSGGDNEQFF. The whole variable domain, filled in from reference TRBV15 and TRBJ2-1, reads DAMVIQNPRYQVTQFGKPVTLSCSQTLNHNVMYWYQQKSSQAPKLLFHYYDKDFNNEADTPDNFQSRRPNTSFCFLDIRSPGLGDTAMYLCATSRFSGGDNEQFFGPGTRLTVL.

The CDR3 nucleotides read TGCAGTGCTAGAGTTGTGGAAGGGGATTCACCCCTCCACTTT. It is translated as CSARVVEGDSPLHF. The chain joins TRBV20-1 to TRBJ1-6; possibly TRBD1 for D (5 bases). CDR1 is DFQATT and CDR2 is SNEGSKA in the germline V gene (reference sequence). The CDR3 is 14 amino acids. V was cut by 1 base and J by 8 bases, with 12 bases left in between.

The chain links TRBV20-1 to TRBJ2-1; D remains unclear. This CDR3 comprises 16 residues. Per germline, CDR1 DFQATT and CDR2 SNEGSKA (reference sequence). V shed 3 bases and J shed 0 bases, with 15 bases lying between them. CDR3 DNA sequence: TGCAGTGCTAGTGAAACACTCTCGAGCTCCTACAATGAGCAGTTCTTC. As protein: CSASETLSSSYNEQFF.

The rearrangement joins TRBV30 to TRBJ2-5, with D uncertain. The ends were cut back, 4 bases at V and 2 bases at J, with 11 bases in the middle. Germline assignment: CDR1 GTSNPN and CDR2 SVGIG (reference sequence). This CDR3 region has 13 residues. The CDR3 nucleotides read TGTGCCTGGATATCAGGTTTACAAGAGACCCAGTACTTC. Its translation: CAWISGLQETQYF.

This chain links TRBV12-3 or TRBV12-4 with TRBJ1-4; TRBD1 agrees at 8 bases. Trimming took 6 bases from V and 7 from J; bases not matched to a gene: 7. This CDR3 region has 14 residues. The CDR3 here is CASRVQGAREKLFF. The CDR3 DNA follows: TGTGCCAGCAGAGTGCAGGGGGCGCGTGAAAAACTGTTTTTT.

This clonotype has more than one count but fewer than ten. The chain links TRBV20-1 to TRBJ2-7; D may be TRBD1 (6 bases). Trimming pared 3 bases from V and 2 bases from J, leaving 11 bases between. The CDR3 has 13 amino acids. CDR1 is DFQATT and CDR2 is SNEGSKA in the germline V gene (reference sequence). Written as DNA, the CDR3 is TGCAGTGCTAGGCCGGACAGAACCTACGAGCAGTACTTC. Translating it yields CSARPDRTYEQYF.

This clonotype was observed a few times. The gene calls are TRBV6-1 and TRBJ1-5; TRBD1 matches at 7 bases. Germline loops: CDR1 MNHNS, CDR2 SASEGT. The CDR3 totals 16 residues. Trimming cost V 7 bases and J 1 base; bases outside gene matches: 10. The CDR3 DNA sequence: TGTGCCAGCACACAAAACCGGGACAGAAGCAATCAGCCCCAGCATTTT. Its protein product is CASTQNRDRSNQPQHF.

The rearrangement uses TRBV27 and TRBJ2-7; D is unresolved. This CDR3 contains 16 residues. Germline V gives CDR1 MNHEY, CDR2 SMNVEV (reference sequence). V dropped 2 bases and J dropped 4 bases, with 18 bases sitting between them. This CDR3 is CASSLNIWAGKYEQYF. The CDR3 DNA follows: TGTGCCAGCAGTTTAAATATCTGGGCCGGAAAATACGAGCAGTACTTC.

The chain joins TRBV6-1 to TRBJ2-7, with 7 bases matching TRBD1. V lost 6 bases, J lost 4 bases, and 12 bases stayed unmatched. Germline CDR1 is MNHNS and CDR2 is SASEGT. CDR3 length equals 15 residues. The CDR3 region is CASSPYRGSAYEQYF. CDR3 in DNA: TGTGCCAGCAGCCCCTACAGGGGATCGGCTTACGAGCAGTACTTC.

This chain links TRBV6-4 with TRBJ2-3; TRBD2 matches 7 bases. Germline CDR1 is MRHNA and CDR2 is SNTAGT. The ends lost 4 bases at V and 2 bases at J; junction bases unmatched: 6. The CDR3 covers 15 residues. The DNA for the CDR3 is TGTGCCAGCAGTGGTTCAGCGGGAACCACAGATACGCAGTATTTT. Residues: CASSGSAGTTDTQYF.

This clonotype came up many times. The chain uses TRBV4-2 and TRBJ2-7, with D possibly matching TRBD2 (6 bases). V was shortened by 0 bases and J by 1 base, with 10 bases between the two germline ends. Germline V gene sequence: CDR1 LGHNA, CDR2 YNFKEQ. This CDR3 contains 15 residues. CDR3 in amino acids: CASSQDGGASYEQYF. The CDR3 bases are TGTGCCAGCAGCCAAGACGGGGGAGCTTCCTACGAGCAGTACTTC.

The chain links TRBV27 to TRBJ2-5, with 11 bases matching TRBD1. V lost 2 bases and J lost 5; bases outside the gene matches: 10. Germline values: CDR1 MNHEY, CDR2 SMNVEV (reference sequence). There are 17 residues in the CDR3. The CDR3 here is CASSLPPGQGARETQYF. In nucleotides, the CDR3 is TGTGCCAGCAGTTTACCGCCCGGACAGGGGGCAAGGGAGACCCAGTACTTC.

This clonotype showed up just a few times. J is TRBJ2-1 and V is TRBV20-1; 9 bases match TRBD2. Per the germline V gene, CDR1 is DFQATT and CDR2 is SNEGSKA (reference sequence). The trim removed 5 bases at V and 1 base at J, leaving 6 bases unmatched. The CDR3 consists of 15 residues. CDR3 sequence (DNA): TGCAGTGCTTTCTTCAGCGGGGGGTCCTACAATGAGCAGTTCTTC. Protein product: CSAFFSGGSYNEQFF.

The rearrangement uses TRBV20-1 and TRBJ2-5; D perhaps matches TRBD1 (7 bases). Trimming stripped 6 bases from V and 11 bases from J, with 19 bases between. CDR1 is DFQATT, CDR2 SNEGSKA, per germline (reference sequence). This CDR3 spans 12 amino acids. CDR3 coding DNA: TGCAGTGCCCCGAAAAGCCCAGGGGGGCAGTACTTC. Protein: CSAPKSPGGQYF.